Each of the 31 T cell receptor beta chains below was sequenced from the same sample in a study of human CD4 T cells and Enterobacteriaceae. Libraries were prepared by immunoSEQ multiplex PCR; TCRdb keeps only in-frame clonotypes and omits some of them. The sample has tens of thousands of clones, 70% to 85% seen once; the top ten hold 1.5% to 2%. Sorting took every CD4+ cell except CD45RA+CCR7+CD95- naive cells, reaching over 95% purity. Specimen: memory CD4+ T cells from blood. These receptors all stem from a human donor in good health.

The chain joins TRBV7-3 to TRBJ2-7, with TRBD2 matching over 11 bases. This CDR3 is built from 15 residues. J was trimmed by 0 bases and V by 5 bases; bases with no gene match: 3. CDR1 and CDR2 (germline): SGHTA, FQGTGA. CDR3 nucleotide sequence: TGTGCCAGCAGCACGACTAGCGGGGACTCCTACGAGCAGTACTTC. Translated: CASSTTSGDSYEQYF. The complete variable domain, with remaining parts taken from reference TRBV7-3 and TRBJ2-7, reads GAGVSQTPSNKVTEKGKYVELRCDPISGHTALYWYRQSLGQGPEFLIYFQGTGAADDSGLPNDRFFAVRPEGSVSTLKIQRTERGDSAVYLCASSTTSGDSYEQYFGPGTRLTVT.

The chain uses TRBV11-3 and TRBJ2-1, with 8 bases matching TRBD2. V was pared by 2 bases and J by 8 bases, with 8 bases of the junction left unmatched. This CDR3 has 15 residues. Germline values: CDR1 SGHNT, CDR2 YENEEA. Here the CDR3 DNA reads TGTGCCAGCAGCTTACAAGCGGGAGCTTTAGATGAGCAGTTCTTC. Its translation is CASSLQAGALDEQFF.

A single count supports this clone. The V gene is TRBV6-6, the J gene TRBJ2-2; 9 bases are a match to TRBD1. V shed 2 bases, J shed 4 bases, and the junction held 5 bases outside the gene matches. Germline CDR1 MNHNY, CDR2 SVGAGI (reference sequence). CDR3 length equals 16 residues. The CDR3, as DNA: TGTGCCAGCAGTTACGGGTCGACAGGGGGCACCGGGGAGCTGTTTTTT. As protein: CASSYGSTGGTGELFF.

This chain links TRBV19 with TRBJ2-1; the match to TRBD2 covers 8 bases. J lost 0 bases, V lost 6 bases, and 4 bases had no gene match. The CDR3 length is 15 residues. CDR1 and CDR2 from the germline V gene are LNHDA and SQIVND (reference sequence). This chain's CDR3 is CASSPGLASYNEQFF. The CDR3 nucleotides read TGTGCCAGTAGCCCCGGACTAGCCTCCTACAATGAGCAGTTCTTC.

In this sample, this clone turned up a few times. The V call is TRBV29-1, the J call TRBJ1-4; D not resolved. This CDR3 is 11 amino acids long. The germline gives CDR1 SQVTM, CDR2 ANQGSEA. Trimming took off 5 bases at V and 4 bases at J, with 5 bases between the two ends. DNA of the CDR3: TGCAGCGTTTGGGATAATGAAAAACTGTTTTTT. It encodes CSVWDNEKLFF.

The V gene is TRBV11-2, the J gene TRBJ1-3; D gene uncertain. With 0 bases removed from V and 0 bases from J, the gap between germline ends came to 6 bases. The CDR3 spans 15 residues. Looked up from germline, CDR1 is SGHAT and CDR2 is FQNNGV. The CDR3 sequence is CASSLDFGSGNTIYF. For the CDR3, the DNA is TGTGCCAGCAGCTTAGATTTCGGCTCTGGAAACACCATATATTTT.

In this sample, this clone turned up a few times. The chain carries TRBV11-2 and TRBJ2-7; 8 positions match TRBD1. V shed 2 bases, J shed 5 bases, and the junction held 8 bases outside the gene matches. CDR3 length: 15 residues. Germline V gene data show CDR1 as SGHAT and CDR2 as FQNNGV. The CDR3 DNA reads TGTGCCAGCAGCTTATCCTGGGCAGGGGGCGACGAGCAGTACTTC. This encodes CASSLSWAGGDEQYF.

V and J are TRBV7-9 and TRBJ1-4, with D possibly TRBD1 on 5 matching bases. Germline-derived CDR1 and CDR2 are SEHNR and FQNEAQ (reference sequence). The CDR3 is 13 amino acids. The V end lost 8 bases, the J end lost 7 bases, and 14 bases lay between the germline ends. CDR3 in amino acids: CASHGRESEKLFF. DNA of the CDR3: TGTGCCAGCCACGGCAGGGAGAGTGAAAAACTGTTTTTT.

The V gene is TRBV28, the J gene TRBJ2-6; 10 bases are a match to TRBD1. J lost 4 bases, V lost 7 bases, and 4 bases had no gene match. CDR3 length: 15 residues. CDR1 and CDR2 (germline): MDHEN, SYDVKM. The CDR3, as DNA: TGTGCCAGCATGACAGGGGGCGCGGGGGCCAACGTCCTGACTTTC. It is translated as CASMTGGAGANVLTF.

V usage is TRBV4-2 and J usage is TRBJ2-3, with 8 positions matching TRBD1. CDR1 and CDR2 from the germline V gene are LGHNA and YNFKEQ. V shed 0 bases and J 2 bases; nucleotides not matched to a gene: 7. The CDR3 is 17 residues long. CDR3 amino acids: CASSQDLDRALTDTQYF. The CDR3 DNA follows: TGTGCCAGCAGCCAAGATTTGGACAGGGCCCTCACAGATACGCAGTATTTT.

This chain links TRBV28 with TRBJ2-7; 14 bases map to TRBD2. The CDR3 is 16 residues long. Trimming removed 11 bases from V and 6 bases from J; junction bases left unmatched: 15. Germline values: CDR1 MDHEN, CDR2 SYDVKM. For the CDR3, the DNA is TGTGCCTCCTGGGGGACTAGCGGGAGAATGGCTGCCGAGCAGTACTTC. Translating gives CASWGTSGRMAAEQYF.

V is TRBV7-9 and J is TRBJ2-4; D not certain. Germline CDR1 reads SEHNR; CDR2 reads FQNEAQ (reference sequence). This CDR3 spans 16 amino acids. V was clipped by 5 bases and J by 0 bases, with 14 bases between them. As DNA, the CDR3 is TGTGCCAGCAGCCCCCTAGTGGACGTAGCCAAAAACATTCAGTACTTC. It is translated as CASSPLVDVAKNIQYF.

The chain is built from TRBV11-2 and TRBJ2-7; 11 nucleotides line up with TRBD2. Germline V gene data show CDR1 as SGHAT and CDR2 as FQNNGV. V trimming: 0 bases; J trimming: 4 bases; junction bases outside the gene matches: 11. CDR3 size: 18 residues. CDR3 loop: CASSLDRSSGTSGYEQYF. In DNA, the CDR3 is TGTGCCAGCAGCTTAGATCGATCTTCGGGGACTAGCGGATACGAGCAGTACTTC.

This CDR3 reads CASSLEGYPDTQYF. The DNA of the CDR3 is TGCGCCAGCAGCTTGGAGGGTTATCCAGATACGCAGTATTTT. This rearrangement joins TRBV5-1 to TRBJ2-3; D unresolved. In germline, CDR1 is SGHRS, CDR2 YFSETQ. Between the trimmed V and J ends, which lost 0 bases and 4 bases, there was a span of 9 bases. This CDR3 has 14 residues.

This rearrangement joins TRBV27 to TRBJ2-3; 7 bases are a match to TRBD1. The trim removed 3 bases at V and 4 bases at J, leaving 4 bases unmatched. CDR3 size: 14 residues. Germline-derived CDR1 and CDR2 are MNHEY and SMNVEV (reference sequence). The CDR3 DNA follows: TGTGCCAGCAGTTTGTGGGACAGTTCAGATACGCAGTATTTT. It codes for CASSLWDSSDTQYF.

The genes are TRBV21-1 and TRBJ1-4. TRBV21-1 is a pseudogene locus. The CDR3 extends over 14 amino acids. The CDR3 sequence is CASERRRLGEKLFF. The DNA of the CDR3 is TGTGCCAGCGAGAGGCGGAGGTTGGGGGAAAAACTGTTTTTT.

This chain links TRBV11-3 with TRBJ2-2; TRBD1 or TRBD2 may be the D gene (7 bases each). This CDR3 spans 18 amino acids. The V end was cut by 1 base, the J end by 6 bases, with 21 bases between. Per germline, CDR1 SGHNT and CDR2 YENEEA. In nucleotides, the CDR3 is TGTGCCAGCAGCTTAGCCCAGGGGGGGAGTATCACCGCCGGGGAGCTGTTTTTT. This sequence encodes CASSLAQGGSITAGELFF.

This clone has only a few counts. The J gene is TRBJ2-3, the V gene TRBV9, with 10 bases that match TRBD2. The CDR3 loop spans 16 amino acids. Germline assignment: CDR1 SGDLS and CDR2 YYNGEE. The ends lost 0 bases at V and 7 bases at J; junction bases unmatched: 8. The CDR3 protein is CASSVDPSGSMNTQYF. The CDR3 DNA is TGTGCCAGCAGCGTAGACCCTAGCGGGAGCATGAATACGCAGTATTTT.

The chain has TRBV5-6 and TRBJ2-3; TRBD2 might be the D (6 bases). This CDR3 has 14 amino acids. CDR1 and CDR2 (germline): SGHDT, YYEEEE. V lost 0 bases to trimming and J lost 4 bases, with 9 bases between them. CDR3 residues: CASSLAGVSDTQYF. CDR3 nucleotide sequence: TGTGCCAGCAGCTTGGCGGGAGTTTCAGATACGCAGTATTTT.

The chain links TRBV10-3 to TRBJ2-3; weak D call: TRBD2 (6 bases). V was clipped by 3 bases and J by 0 bases, with 10 bases between them. The CDR3 is made up of 15 amino acids. Germline CDR1 reads ENHRY; CDR2 reads SYGVKD. The CDR3 here is CAISDEGGSTDTQYF. CDR3 coding DNA: TGTGCCATCAGTGATGAGGGAGGTAGCACAGATACGCAGTATTTT.

The V and J genes are TRBV19 and TRBJ1-3, with unresolved D. The CDR3 is 15 amino acids. V was clipped by 4 bases and J by 3 bases, with 13 bases between them. Germline lookup yields CDR1 LNHDA and CDR2 SQIVND (reference sequence). The CDR3 loop reads CASSSYARGGNTIYF. The CDR3 DNA follows: TGTGCCAGTAGTAGCTACGCCCGAGGTGGAAACACCATATATTTT.

The J gene is TRBJ1-2, the V gene TRBV2; D perhaps matches TRBD1 (6 bases). Trimming pared 4 bases from V and 4 bases from J, leaving 16 bases between. This CDR3 has 15 amino acids. Germline V gene lookup returns CDR1 SNHLY and CDR2 FYNNEI. The CDR3 DNA follows: TGTGCCAGCAGTGTACGCAAACAGGGCAGCTATGGCTACACCTTC. It codes for CASSVRKQGSYGYTF.

The chain employs TRBV6-5 and TRBJ2-7, with D tentatively TRBD1 (6 bases). V shed 6 bases and J shed 3 bases, with 15 bases lying between them. Germline CDR1 MNHEY, CDR2 SVGAGI. This CDR3 region has 14 residues. As DNA, the CDR3 is TGTGCCAGCAGGAGGTTACAGGGCATCTACGAGCAGTACTTC. It translates to CASRRLQGIYEQYF.

This sequence joins TRBV4-2 and TRBJ1-4; TRBD1 matches 9 bases. V trimming: 6 bases; J trimming: 6 bases; junction bases outside the gene matches: 5. The germline V gene encodes CDR1 LGHNA and CDR2 YNFKEQ. The CDR3 has 14 amino acids. The chain's CDR3 is CASRTDRGDEKLFF. The CDR3 DNA follows: TGTGCCAGCAGGACCGACAGGGGGGATGAAAAACTGTTTTTT.

CDR3 nucleotide sequence: TGTGCCAGCCGCCCTGGTTCCCAAGGGTACTATGGCTACACCTTC. It yields the protein CASRPGSQGYYGYTF. The chain is built from TRBV28 and TRBJ1-2; D unresolved. Germline CDR1 MDHEN, CDR2 SYDVKM. The ends were cut back, 8 bases at V and 3 bases at J, with 19 bases in the middle. The length of the CDR3 is 15 residues.

The chain has TRBV19 and TRBJ2-3; D gene unclear. The CDR3 consists of 14 residues. Germline V gives CDR1 LNHDA, CDR2 SQIVND (reference sequence). Trimming pared 5 bases from V and 2 bases from J, leaving 11 bases between. As DNA, the CDR3 is TGTGCCAGTAGTTTACTGACCTACACAGATACGCAGTATTTT. Protein product: CASSLLTYTDTQYF.

The CDR3 DNA is TGTGCCAGCAGCTTTAGGGAAGCCTCTGGCTATGGCTACACCTTC. Amino acid sequence: CASSFREASGYGYTF. This chain joins TRBV7-2 and TRBJ1-2; no definite D call. The germline CDR1 and CDR2 sequences are SGHTA and FQGNSA. The V and J ends lost 3 bases and 4 bases respectively, with 15 bases between them. This CDR3 has 15 residues.

The chain uses TRBV19 and TRBJ1-2; 9 nucleotides match TRBD1. The V gene's germline CDR1 is LNHDA and CDR2 SQIVND (reference sequence). This CDR3 is 16 amino acids long. V lost 5 bases to trimming and J lost 7 bases; unmatched junction nucleotides: 14. The CDR3 region is CASSESHADRGGGYTF. The CDR3 nucleotides read TGTGCCAGTAGTGAATCACACGCGGACAGGGGCGGTGGCTACACCTTC.

J is TRBJ1-1 and V is TRBV6-5, with D perhaps TRBD1 (5 bases). Germline values: CDR1 MNHEY, CDR2 SVGAGI. The CDR3 spans 15 residues. The V gene lost 4 bases and the J gene lost 6 bases, with 18 bases spanning the gap. CDR3 nucleotides: TGTGCCAGCAGTTTAACACAGGCTTCGGGGGCTGAAGCTTTCTTT. Its translation is CASSLTQASGAEAFF.

This clone was observed a handful of times. This chain connects TRBV7-7 to TRBJ2-7, with TRBD1 identical over 7 bases. Trimming removed 5 bases from V and 6 bases from J; junction bases left unmatched: 13. This CDR3 comprises 15 residues. Germline V gives CDR1 SSHAT, CDR2 FNYEAQ (reference sequence). The CDR3 nucleotides are TGTGCCAGCAGCCCACAACTAGGGGGCCACCGCGAGCAGTACTTC. Translated, it gives CASSPQLGGHREQYF.

The chain combines TRBV6-5 with TRBJ2-1, with 7 bases matching TRBD1. The germline V gene encodes CDR1 MNHEY and CDR2 SVGAGI. CDR3 size: 15 residues. V lost 5 bases to trimming and J lost 4 bases; unmatched junction nucleotides: 8. CDR3: CASSLDRVEYNEQFF. CDR3 sequence (DNA): TGTGCCAGCAGTCTCGACAGGGTGGAATACAATGAGCAGTTCTTC.